A single sample gave rise to the 24 T cell receptor beta chains below, sequenced in a study of T cells in Graves' hyperthyroidism and ophthalmopathy. Regions amplified from RNA transcripts were the TCR beta CDR3 regions. A first-round RT-PCR of the TCR CDR3 used the HTBI primer set. TCRdb processed the multiplex PCR reads anew with MiXCR; each CDR3 protein has one entry. Among about 320,000 distinct CDR3 sequences listed, roughly 17% were seen once. The sequencing sample was made of blood. Receptors originate from a man aged 30 to 39 with Graves' hyperthyroidism.

This clonotype was seen just once. The junction shows a germline mismatch at one end, possibly a read error. The rearrangement joins TRBV12-3 or TRBV12-4 to TRBJ2-1; D is tentatively TRBD1 or TRBD2 (5 bases each). This CDR3 region has 11 residues. CDR3 sequence (DNA): TGTGCCAGCAGTTTAGGCCCTAGGGGAGTCTTC. Translation: CASSLGPRGVF.

This clonotype was seen at least ten times. The chain combines TRBV2 with TRBJ2-2; tentative D call: TRBD1 (6 bases). Germline values: CDR1 SNHLY, CDR2 FYNNEI. Trimming stripped 3 bases from V and 1 base from J, with 9 bases between. The CDR3 loop spans 15 amino acids. The CDR3 coding sequence is TGTGCCAGCAGTGAGAGACAGGAGAACACCGGGGAGCTGTTTTTT. Encoded protein: CASSERQENTGELFF.

In this sample, this clonotype turned up a few times. The chain joins TRBV27 to TRBJ2-1; D gene unclear. This CDR3 is 14 amino acids long. CDR1 is MNHEY, CDR2 SMNVEV, per germline (reference sequence). V lost 5 bases and J 4 bases, leaving 12 bases between the germline ends. The CDR3 sequence is CASSLYLSYNEQFF. The CDR3 bases are TGTGCCAGCAGTCTCTACCTTTCTTACAATGAGCAGTTCTTC.

The chain recombines TRBV4-2 with TRBJ1-2; weak D call: TRBD1 (6 bases). The germline V and J ends were trimmed by 3 bases and 2 bases, with 16 bases remaining between them. Germline loops: CDR1 LGHNA, CDR2 YNFKEQ. The CDR3 runs to 16 residues. CDR3 DNA: TGTGCCAGCAGCCAGGTCCGGGACATCCAAAACTATGGCTACACCTTC. Translated: CASSQVRDIQNYGYTF.

In this sample, this clonotype turned up once. The chain recombines TRBV7-9 with TRBJ1-1; D is uncertain. The CDR3 runs 14 residues. Germline V CDR1 and CDR2: SEHNR, FQNEAQ (reference sequence). Trimming pared 6 bases from V and 2 bases from J, leaving 13 bases between. The CDR3 loop is CASSPRPVNTEAFF. CDR3 in DNA: TGTGCCAGCAGTCCTAGACCAGTCAACACTGAAGCTTTCTTT.

V usage is TRBV29-1 and J usage is TRBJ1-2; D perhaps matches TRBD1 (5 bases). The ends were cut back, 7 bases at V and 0 bases at J, with 15 bases in the middle. The CDR3 length is 14 residues. The germline CDR1 and CDR2 sequences are SQVTM and ANQGSEA. DNA of the CDR3: TGCAGCGCACGTTCGCTCAGGGCTAACTATGGCTACACCTTC. This encodes CSARSLRANYGYTF.

This clonotype was seen a few times. The chain couples TRBV24-1 to TRBJ2-3; D uncertain. Germline V CDR1 and CDR2: KGHDR, SFDVKD. The V gene lost 5 bases and the J gene lost 2 bases, with 13 bases spanning the gap. This CDR3 spans 15 amino acids. This CDR3 reads CATSGPEWNTDTQYF. CDR3 nucleotides: TGTGCCACCAGTGGTCCAGAGTGGAACACAGATACGCAGTATTTT.

This clonotype was observed a few times. V and J are TRBV7-4 and TRBJ1-2; no firm D call. The CDR3 loop spans 13 amino acids. Trimming took off 5 bases at V and 8 bases at J, with 15 bases between the two ends. The germline V gene encodes CDR1 SGHVT and CDR2 SQSDAQ. In DNA, the CDR3 is TGTGCCAGCAGCCGTACACCGGATTGGGGCTACACCTTC. Encoded protein: CASSRTPDWGYTF. Using reference TRBV7-4 and TRBJ1-2 for the parts outside the CDR3, the full variable domain is GAGVSQSPRYKVAKRGRDVALRCDSISGHVTLYWYRQTLGQGSEVLTYSQSDAQRDKSGRPSGRFSAERPERSVSTLKIQRTEQGDSAVYLCASSRTPDWGYTFGSGTRLTVV.

The chain is built from TRBV7-2 and TRBJ2-7; 10 bases match TRBD2. The germline V gene has CDR1 SGHTA and CDR2 FQGNSA. CDR3 length: 15 residues. V gave up 5 bases and J gave up 6 bases; unmatched junction bases: 10. Written as DNA, the CDR3 is TGTGCCAGCAGCAGAGTGGCTAGCGGGAGAGGCGAGCAGTACTTC. Translated, it gives CASSRVASGRGEQYF.

There are many counts of this clonotype. The rearrangement links TRBV6-1 to TRBJ2-1; D is uncertain. Germline CDR1 and CDR2: MNHNS and SASEGT. The CDR3 totals 20 residues. V was pared by 7 bases and J by 1 base, with 29 bases between. The DNA of the CDR3 is TGTGCCAGCATACGTCTGGTCCATACACTATTCCTCGGGTCCTACAATGAGCAGTTCTTC. Translation gives CASIRLVHTLFLGSYNEQFF.

The chain employs TRBV20-1 and TRBJ2-1; TRBD2 is a possible D gene (6 bases). The CDR3 covers 14 residues. Germline-derived CDR1 and CDR2 are DFQATT and SNEGSKA (reference sequence). Trimming cost V 4 bases and J 0 bases, with 10 bases left between them. The CDR3 reads CSATPEGSYNEQFF. The CDR3 coding sequence is TGCAGTGCTACCCCGGAGGGCTCCTACAATGAGCAGTTCTTC.

The CDR3 region has the DNA TGCGCCAGCAGCTTGAGGGCTAGCGGGATAAGCGTAGGCAAGGTAAATGAGCAGTTCTTC. Protein product: CASSLRASGISVGKVNEQFF. The V call is TRBV5-1, the J call TRBJ2-1, with 9 positions matching TRBD2. The J segment lost 7 bases and the V segment lost 1 base, leaving 21 bases of the junction unmatched. Germline V CDR1 and CDR2: SGHRS, YFSETQ. The CDR3 runs to 20 residues.

This rearrangement joins TRBV7-6 to TRBJ2-7; 9 nucleotides line up with TRBD2. The germline CDR1 and CDR2 sequences are SGHVS and FNYEAQ. The CDR3 loop spans 16 amino acids. V lost 5 bases, J lost 7 bases, and 15 bases stayed unmatched. The CDR3 sequence: CASSPASGIGIEEQYF. In nucleotides, the CDR3 is TGTGCCAGCAGCCCCGCTAGCGGGATCGGTATCGAGGAGCAGTACTTC.

The rearrangement joins TRBV5-5 to TRBJ1-4; D is unresolved. The CDR3 is 14 amino acids. Trimming left V 4 bases short and J 8 bases short, with 15 bases between. Germline CDR1 and CDR2: SGHKS and YYEKEE (reference sequence). The CDR3 sequence is CASSPERFGEKLFF. The CDR3 bases are TGTGCCAGCAGCCCGGAGCGTTTCGGGGAAAAACTGTTTTTT.

This clonotype was counted a few times. The chain couples TRBV11-2 to TRBJ1-4, with 7 bases identical to TRBD1. Germline CDR1 is SGHAT and CDR2 is FQNNGV. V lost 2 bases and J lost 2; bases outside the gene matches: 5. The CDR3 is 16 residues long. The CDR3 loop is CASSLRQGGTNEKLFF. Written as DNA, the CDR3 is TGTGCCAGCAGCTTAAGGCAGGGGGGCACTAATGAAAAACTGTTTTTT. Drawing the rest from reference TRBV11-2 and TRBJ1-4, the complete variable domain is EAGVAQSPRYKIIEKRQSVAFWCNPISGHATLYWYQQILGQGPKLLIQFQNNGVVDDSQLPKDRFSAERLKGVDSTLKIQPAKLEDSAVYLCASSLRQGGTNEKLFFGSGTQLSVL.

This clonotype has ten or more counts. This chain uses TRBV24-1 with TRBJ1-2, with unresolved D. The CDR3 runs to 16 residues. Trimming shortened V by 3 bases and J by 5 bases, and 18 bases separated the two germline ends. Looked up from germline, CDR1 is KGHDR and CDR2 is SFDVKD. This chain's CDR3 is CATSDGRRASVYGYTF. The CDR3 bases are TGTGCCACCAGTGATGGAAGGAGGGCGTCTGTTTATGGCTACACCTTC.

The chain joins TRBV6-4 to TRBJ2-5, with 7 bases identical to TRBD2. With 3 bases clipped from V and 3 bases from J, the junction kept 7 bases outside the gene matches. The CDR3 sequence is 15 residues long. Germline V gene data show CDR1 as MRHNA and CDR2 as SNTAGT. CDR3 in DNA: TGTGCCAGCAGTGAACTCGGACTAGGGGAAGAGACCCAGTACTTC. This codes for CASSELGLGEETQYF.

The chain has TRBV11-2 and TRBJ2-7; D is undetermined. Germline loops: CDR1 SGHAT, CDR2 FQNNGV. CDR3 size: 15 residues. V was shortened by 3 bases and J by 4 bases, with 16 bases between the two germline ends. CDR3 in amino acids: CASSFSQKQRYEQYF. CDR3 in DNA: TGTGCCAGCAGCTTTAGCCAAAAACAGCGATACGAGCAGTACTTC. Filled out from reference TRBV11-2 and TRBJ2-7, the complete variable domain reads EAGVAQSPRYKIIEKRQSVAFWCNPISGHATLYWYQQILGQGPKLLIQFQNNGVVDDSQLPKDRFSAERLKGVDSTLKIQPAKLEDSAVYLCASSFSQKQRYEQYFGPGTRLTVT.

This clonotype has a count of ten or more. The V and J genes are TRBV12-3 or TRBV12-4 and TRBJ1-2; tentative D call: TRBD1 (5 bases). The CDR3 covers 11 residues. V was cut by 4 bases and J by 9 bases, with 9 bases left in between. The CDR3 sequence: CASSYGGSYTF. The CDR3, as DNA: TGTGCCAGCAGTTACGGGGGAAGCTACACCTTC.

As regards this clonotype: A much larger clone differs by one base, so this may be a read error. The rearrangement links TRBV7-2 to TRBJ2-7; D possibly corresponds to TRBD1 (5 bases). The CDR3 totals 15 residues. V was shortened by 7 bases and J by 6 bases, with 22 bases between the two germline ends. Germline lookup yields CDR1 SGHTA and CDR2 FQGNSA. Here the CDR3 reads CASTPELGRASEQYF. As DNA, the CDR3 is TGTGCCAGCACCCCTGAGCTTGGCAGGGCGTCCGAGCAGTACTTC.

The V and J genes are TRBV6-1 and TRBJ2-3, with 12 bases aligning to TRBD2. V dropped 5 bases and J dropped 2; count of bases not matched to a gene: 8. Germline CDR1 reads MNHNS; CDR2 reads SASEGT. CDR3 length: 17 residues. The DNA of the CDR3 is TGTGCCAGCAGTCCCCTAGCGGGAGGGGGGCTCACAGATACGCAGTATTTT. Translating gives CASSPLAGGGLTDTQYF.

This clonotype was observed at least ten times. This chain uses TRBV18 with TRBJ2-1, with D unclear. Germline V lookup: CDR1 KGHSH, CDR2 LQKENI. With 3 bases removed from V and 3 bases from J, the gap between germline ends came to 12 bases. The CDR3 totals 15 residues. CDR3 sequence reads: CASSPSAANYNEQFF. Written as DNA, the CDR3 is TGTGCCAGCTCACCCTCTGCTGCTAACTACAATGAGCAGTTCTTC.

This clonotype was observed many times. This rearrangement joins TRBV11-2 to TRBJ2-5, with 7 bases fitting TRBD1. The CDR3 extends over 15 amino acids. The V segment lost 3 bases and the J segment 0 bases; nucleotides outside the gene matches: 4. Germline V gene data show CDR1 as SGHAT and CDR2 as FQNNGV. The CDR3 coding sequence is TGTGCCAGCAGCTTCGAGACAGGGAACCAAGAGACCCAGTACTTC. Translating it yields CASSFETGNQETQYF.

The gene calls are TRBV29-1 and TRBJ1-5; D uncertain. The germline gives CDR1 SQVTM, CDR2 ANQGSEA. The CDR3 has 13 residues. The V end was cut by 4 bases, the J end by 7 bases, with 14 bases between. CDR3 in DNA: TGCAGCGTTGTAGGGAGACCGGGGCAGCCCCAGCATTTT. Residues: CSVVGRPGQPQHF.